The 18 T cell receptor beta chains below were found in one sample sequenced in a study of T-cell memory formation after mild COVID-19. TCRdb re-analysed the 5' RACE reads in MiXCR, keeping a single row per CDR3 protein. The sample lists fewer than 700,000 distinct CDR3 sequences; around 17% were seen once. Sequencing was performed on PBMCs or a T cell subset sorted from them (not recorded which). These TCRs come from an adult woman who had mild COVID-19 (a few samples of this study predate the infection). Cell type and time point are not known.

The chain combines TRBV24-1 with TRBJ2-3; D remains unclear. The CDR3 length is 17 residues. V was clipped by 4 bases and J by 4 bases, with 20 bases between them. Germline V lookup: CDR1 KGHDR, CDR2 SFDVKD. The CDR3 sequence: CATSDLLEPEGADTQYF. The CDR3, as DNA: TGTGCCACCAGTGACCTCTTGGAACCCGAAGGAGCAGATACGCAGTATTTT.

The CDR3 region is CASSLSTGNTGELFF. CDR3 nucleotide sequence: TGTGCCAGCAGCCTGTCGACAGGCAACACCGGGGAGCTGTTTTTT. This rearrangement joins TRBV5-6 to TRBJ2-2, with D tentatively TRBD1 (6 bases). V was trimmed by 4 bases and J by 2 bases, leaving 12 bases between them. This CDR3 is built from 15 residues. Looked up from germline, CDR1 is SGHDT and CDR2 is YYEEEE.

The chain links TRBV4-2 to TRBJ2-1; TRBD2 is a possible D gene (6 bases). This CDR3 region has 17 residues. The V gene's germline CDR1 is LGHNA and CDR2 YNFKEQ. The V end lost 0 bases, the J end lost 2 bases, and 14 bases lay between the germline ends. The CDR3 here is CASSQDSAGRAYNEQFF. For the CDR3, the DNA is TGTGCCAGCAGCCAAGATTCCGCGGGAAGGGCCTACAATGAGCAGTTCTTC.

This clonotype was detected many times. Written as DNA, the CDR3 is TGTGCCAGTAGTCTACGGACAGTTTACAATGAGCAGTTCTTC. Translation gives CASSLRTVYNEQFF. The gene calls are TRBV19 and TRBJ2-1; a possible D gene is TRBD1 (6 bases). The V gene's germline CDR1 is LNHDA and CDR2 SQIVND (reference sequence). The CDR3 sequence is 14 residues long. Trimming cost V 5 bases and J 4 bases, with 12 bases left between them.

This clonotype showed up just a few times. V gene TRBV3-1 combines with J gene TRBJ2-7; unclear D gene. The CDR3 runs 14 residues. The V and J ends lost 5 bases and 0 bases respectively, with 11 bases between them. Germline V gene sequence: CDR1 LGHDT, CDR2 YNNKEL (reference sequence). DNA of the CDR3: TGTGCCAGCAGCTTCTCGCTGAGCTCCTACGAGCAGTACTTC. It encodes CASSFSLSSYEQYF.

This chain uses TRBV5-1 with TRBJ1-1; TRBD1 might be the D (5 bases). Germline V lookup: CDR1 SGHRS, CDR2 YFSETQ. The CDR3 consists of 15 residues. V was clipped by 1 base and J by 3 bases, with 13 bases between them. The chain's CDR3 is CASSLSGYMDTEAFF. The CDR3 DNA follows: TGCGCCAGCAGCTTGTCAGGGTATATGGACACTGAAGCTTTCTTT.

Details on this clonotype: The missing conserved phenylalanine or tryptophan at the end of this CDR3 makes a read error likely. The limits of the CDR3 on the DNA are not certain, so only TCRdb's listed CDR3 is given. The chain employs TRBV7-9 and TRBJ2-1; whether TRBD1, the table's D call, matches the DNA was not checked. Looked up from germline, CDR1 is SEHNR and CDR2 is FQNEAQ (reference sequence). Inclusive of both ends, the CDR3 amounts to 12 amino acids. This CDR3 is CASSLGETGSRV.

The chain joins TRBV2 to TRBJ1-1; TRBD1 matches at 10 bases. This CDR3 spans 13 amino acids. The trim removed 10 bases at V and 5 bases at J, leaving 7 bases unmatched. Germline CDR1 reads SNHLY; CDR2 reads FYNNEI. CDR3 in DNA: TGTGCCACACAGGGACAGGGGCGGACTGAAGCTTTCTTT. Translating it yields CATQGQGRTEAFF.

The CDR3 DNA sequence: TGCAGTGCTACCTGGACTAGACGGAATGAGCAGTTCTTC. Its protein is CSATWTRRNEQFF. The J gene is TRBJ2-1, the V gene TRBV20-1; 7 bases fit TRBD2. Germline V gene data show CDR1 as DFQATT and CDR2 as SNEGSKA (reference sequence). V dropped 4 bases and J dropped 7; count of bases not matched to a gene: 7. The CDR3 has 13 residues.

CDR3 nucleotides: TGTGCCAGCACCCCTGGCCAGGACGTCAATGAGCAGTTCTTC. Protein: CASTPGQDVNEQFF. J is TRBJ2-1 and V is TRBV27; no firm D call. Germline CDR1 is MNHEY and CDR2 is SMNVEV (reference sequence). The V end was cut by 7 bases, the J end by 6 bases, with 16 bases between. CDR3 size: 14 residues.

This clonotype showed up just a few times. This chain joins TRBV5-1 and TRBJ1-1; 7 positions match TRBD1. Germline-derived CDR1 and CDR2 are SGHRS and YFSETQ. Trimming removed 5 bases from V and 5 bases from J; junction bases left unmatched: 3. This CDR3 is 12 amino acids long. In nucleotides, the CDR3 is TGCGCCAGCAGGAGGGGGCAAACTGAAGCTTTCTTT. Protein: CASRRGQTEAFF. The full variable domain, with the rest looked up from reference TRBV5-1 and TRBJ1-1, is KAGVTQTPRYLIKTRGQQVTLSCSPISGHRSVSWYQQTPGQGLQFLFEYFSETQRNKGNFPGRFSGRQFSNSRSEMNVSTLELGDSALYLCASRRGQTEAFFGQGTRLTVV.

In its sample, this clonotype was seen many times. V and J are TRBV5-1 and TRBJ2-1; D gene unclear. The CDR3 loop spans 13 amino acids. Germline CDR1 SGHRS, CDR2 YFSETQ. V was shortened by 1 base and J by 5 bases, with 7 bases between the two germline ends. In DNA form, the CDR3 reads TGCGCCAGCAGCTTGTTTCTTAACAATGAGCAGTTCTTC. Residues: CASSLFLNNEQFF.

This clonotype was counted a few times. The V gene is TRBV6-5, the J gene TRBJ2-5; D not resolved. The ends were cut back, 5 bases at V and 0 bases at J, with 7 bases in the middle. CDR3 size: 13 residues. Germline V gene sequence: CDR1 MNHEY, CDR2 SVGAGI. The CDR3 loop is CASSGSYQETQYF. In DNA form, the CDR3 reads TGTGCCAGCAGTGGCAGCTACCAAGAGACCCAGTACTTC.

The rearrangement uses TRBV6-6 and TRBJ2-7; TRBD2 might be the D (5 bases). The CDR3 has 14 amino acids. Germline CDR1 and CDR2: MNHNY and SVGAGI (reference sequence). The V gene lost 2 bases and the J gene lost 0 bases, with 8 bases spanning the gap. This CDR3 is CASSYGRGSYEQYF. The CDR3 bases are TGTGCCAGCAGTTACGGCCGGGGCTCCTACGAGCAGTACTTC.

Ten or more counts support this clonotype. The genes are TRBV12-3 or TRBV12-4 and TRBJ2-3, with unresolved D. The CDR3 is 13 amino acids. V was pared by 4 bases and J by 2 bases, with 7 bases between. The CDR3 loop is CASSSGDTDTQYF. The CDR3 DNA follows: TGTGCCAGCAGTTCTGGGGACACAGATACGCAGTATTTT.

This rearrangement joins TRBV7-9 to TRBJ1-1, with D uncertain. Germline values: CDR1 SEHNR, CDR2 FQNEAQ (reference sequence). The CDR3 totals 13 residues. Trimming cost V 5 bases and J 0 bases, with 7 bases left between them. Here the CDR3 reads CASSPIMNTEAFF. Here the CDR3 DNA reads TGTGCCAGCAGCCCAATTATGAACACTGAAGCTTTCTTT.

This clonotype was counted between two and nine times. The chain joins TRBV7-2 to TRBJ2-4, with D maybe TRBD2 (5 bases). V shed 5 bases and J shed 5 bases, with 10 bases lying between them. CDR3 size: 13 residues. Germline assignment: CDR1 SGHTA and CDR2 FQGNSA. The chain's CDR3 is CASSLPGENIQYF. For the CDR3, the DNA is TGTGCCAGCAGCCTTCCCGGGGAAAACATTCAGTACTTC.

This clonotype was counted only a few times. The gene calls are TRBV20-1 and TRBJ2-3; 14 bases line up with TRBD2. The V and J ends lost 5 bases and 0 bases, in that order; junction bases with no gene match: 4. The CDR3 extends over 16 amino acids. Per the germline V gene, CDR1 is DFQATT and CDR2 is SNEGSKA (reference sequence). The CDR3 is CSASGTSGGSTDTQYF. The CDR3 DNA reads TGCAGTGCTTCCGGGACTAGCGGGGGCAGCACAGATACGCAGTATTTT.